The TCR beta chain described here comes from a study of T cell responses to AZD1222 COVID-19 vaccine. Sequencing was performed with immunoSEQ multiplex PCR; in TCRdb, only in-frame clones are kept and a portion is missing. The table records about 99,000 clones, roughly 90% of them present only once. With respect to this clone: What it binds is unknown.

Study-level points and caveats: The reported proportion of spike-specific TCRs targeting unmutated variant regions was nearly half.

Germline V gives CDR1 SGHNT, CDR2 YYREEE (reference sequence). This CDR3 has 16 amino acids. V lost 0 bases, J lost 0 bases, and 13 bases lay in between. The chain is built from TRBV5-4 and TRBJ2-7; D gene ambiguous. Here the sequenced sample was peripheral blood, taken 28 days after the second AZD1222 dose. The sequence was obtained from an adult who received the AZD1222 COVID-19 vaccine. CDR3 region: CASSLAGPISSYEQYF. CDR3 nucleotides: TGTGCCAGCAGCTTGGCCGGTCCCATTAGCTCCTACGAGCAGTACTTC.